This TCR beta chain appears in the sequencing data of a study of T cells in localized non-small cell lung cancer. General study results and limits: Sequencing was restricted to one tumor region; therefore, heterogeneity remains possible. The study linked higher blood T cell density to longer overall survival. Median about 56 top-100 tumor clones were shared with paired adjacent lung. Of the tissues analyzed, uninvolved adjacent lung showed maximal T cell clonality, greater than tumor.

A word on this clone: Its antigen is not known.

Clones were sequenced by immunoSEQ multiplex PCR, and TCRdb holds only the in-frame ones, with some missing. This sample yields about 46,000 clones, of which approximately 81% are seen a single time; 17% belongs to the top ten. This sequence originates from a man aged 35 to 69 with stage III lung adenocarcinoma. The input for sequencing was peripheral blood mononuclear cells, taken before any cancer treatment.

The CDR3 DNA sequence: TGTGCCAGCAGTTTGCAGGGAGGACAGACCGGGGAGCTGTTTTTT. This sequence encodes CASSLQGGQTGELFF. This chain joins TRBV6-5 and TRBJ2-2; D could derive from TRBD1 or TRBD2 (6 bases each). V lost 4 bases, J lost 5 bases, and 14 bases lay in between. This CDR3 contains 15 residues. CDR1 and CDR2 (germline): MNHEY, SVGAGI.